This T cell receptor (beta chain) was captured by sequencing in a study of CD8 T cells in Susac syndrome (dated by TCRdb to about 2019). In terms of the full investigation: Whether CD8+ T cell activation and differentiation in Susac syndrome was antigen driven was tested using repertoire sequencing.

RNA was extracted with the RNeasy kit and roughly 0.45 to 1 ug was reverse transcribed using random hexamers. The immunoSEQ multiplex PCR assay, which covers 54 Vbeta and 13 Jbeta segments, was used to amplify TCR beta CDR3 regions. Bias from PCR amplification was corrected by using a synthetic template baseline for primer optimization and for computational correction. In the original analysis: Reads were annotated to V, D and J genes according to IMGT and were analyzed with immunoSEQ Analyzer, with only productive sequences retained. Clonality was computed as one minus Shannon entropy normalized by log2 of the number of productive unique sequences. Public and private clones were assessed among the 100 most prevalent clones of each patient and control. Susac-specific clones were defined as absent from healthy and MS cohorts, 850 to 1,300 published viral clones and other ImmuneACCESS disease sequences. The public reads were reprocessed in TCRdb via fastp at Q25 and MiXCR, keeping in-frame beta chains. Here each entry gathers all rows of one CDR3 protein and keeps the most common genes and DNA. TCRdb's processing, not the study's, gives the V and J calls here. Counted in this sample were about 130,000 distinct CDR3 sequences; about 95% of them appeared once. Over 0.07% of the sample goes to the ten largest clones.

General conclusions and limits of the study: The number of individuals in the TCR sequencing and HLA analysis was acknowledged as relatively small.

Peripheral blood CD8+ and CD4+ T cells from healthy donors, Susac syndrome patients and multiple sclerosis patients were profiled using high-throughput TCR beta sequencing. Healthy donors were age- and sex-matched controls. Bulk CD8+ and CD4+ T cells were purified by magnetic negative isolation, whereas CD8+ TEMRA cells were enriched by FACS. Blood was drawn into EDTA tubes, processed within 24 hours, and PBMCs were isolated by density gradient centrifugation. PBMCs intended for TCR sequencing were cryopreserved in liquid nitrogen and thawed later in a water bath at 37 degrees C. A purity of at least 90% was achieved for sorted or isolated CD4+, CD8+ and CD8+ TEMRA cells. CDR1 and CDR2 are drawn from the germline V gene: MNHEY, SVGEGT. The germline V end is reduced by 4 bases and the J end by 4 bases; junction bases left unmatched: 13. The CDR3 covers 17 residues, taking in both the cysteine and the phenylalanine. Just CDR3 DNA is preserved here, 51 bases in frame from base 1.

As regards this clonotype: Its cognate antigen has yet to be identified. No qualities accompany the bases; no much larger clone lies one base away.

The sequence is built from TRBV6-2 or TRBV6-3 and TRBJ2-1; 7 middle bases align to TRBD2. The TCR originated in a human donor in good health. Sample: CD4+ T cells from PBMCs. The CDR3: CASSSRGTGGWYNEQFF. At the DNA level, the sequence is TGTGCCAGCAGTTCTCGGGGCACGGGAGGATGGTACAATGAGCAGTTCTTC.